This T cell receptor beta chain emerged from a study of blood T cell repertoires in COVID-19. As for the study in general: Collection of acute and convalescent COVID-19 samples took place in the United States, Italy and Spain. PBMCs, B-cell-depleted T cells, or T cells were the source of the cDNA or gDNA that made up the material.

Original data processing: Reference gene primer amplification gave estimated nucleated cell counts. Profiled with immunoSEQ multiplex PCR; TCRdb holds only in-frame clones, not every one. V, J and clone size are taken as reported in that table, and D and trimming were inferred from the DNA itself. The sample lists some 150,000 clones; about four fifths were seen once. Germline V lookup: CDR1 MNHEY, CDR2 SMNVEV (reference sequence). The CDR3 length is 15 residues. V shed 4 bases, J shed 5 bases, and the junction held 10 bases outside the gene matches. The source is a woman of 80 years or more with acute or convalescent COVID-19. Sequencing input: peripheral blood. V usage is TRBV27 and J usage is TRBJ1-1; 7 bases align to TRBD1. The CDR3 region is CASSSDRVTGTEAFF. For the CDR3, the DNA is TGTGCCAGCAGTTCCGACAGGGTTACTGGGACTGAAGCTTTCTTT.